This TCR beta chain was profiled in a study of shared clonotypes between healthy human individuals. J gave up 5 bases and V 4 bases, and 6 bases lay outside the gene matches. Germline lookup yields CDR1 SGHRS and CDR2 YFSETQ. This CDR3 is built from 14 residues. The table came from immunoSEQ multiplex PCR; TCRdb's copy has only in-frame clones and leaves some out. Seen here are about 640,000 clones, approximately 75% observed once, and the top ten hold roughly 1.8%. Sequencing was done on a sample of memory CD4+ T cells sorted from blood. Indicated subset: CD45RA-negative fraction. The receptor's source is a woman younger than 45 in good health. The chain recombines TRBV5-1 with TRBJ2-7; 10 positions agree with TRBD1. This chain's CDR3 is CASSPRQGADEQYF. The DNA for the CDR3 is TGCGCCAGCAGCCCGAGACAGGGGGCGGACGAGCAGTACTTC.